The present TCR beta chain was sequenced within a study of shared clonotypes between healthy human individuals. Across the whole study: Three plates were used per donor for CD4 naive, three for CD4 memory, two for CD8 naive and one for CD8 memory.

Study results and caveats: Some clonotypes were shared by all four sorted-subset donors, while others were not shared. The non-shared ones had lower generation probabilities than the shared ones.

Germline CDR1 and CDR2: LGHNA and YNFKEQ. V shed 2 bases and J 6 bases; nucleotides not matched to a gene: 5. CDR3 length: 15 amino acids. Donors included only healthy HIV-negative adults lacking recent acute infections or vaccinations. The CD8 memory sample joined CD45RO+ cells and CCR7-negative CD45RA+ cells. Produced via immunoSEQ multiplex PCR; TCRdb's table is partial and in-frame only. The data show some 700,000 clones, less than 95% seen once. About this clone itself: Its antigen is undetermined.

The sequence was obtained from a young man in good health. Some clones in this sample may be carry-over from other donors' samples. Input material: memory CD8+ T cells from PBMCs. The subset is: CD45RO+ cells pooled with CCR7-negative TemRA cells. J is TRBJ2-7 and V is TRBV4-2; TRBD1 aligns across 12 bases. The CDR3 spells CASSQWDRGLIEQYF. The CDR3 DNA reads TGTGCCAGCAGCCAATGGGACAGGGGGCTAATCGAGCAGTACTTC.